One sample yielded the 9 T cell receptor beta chains listed below, sequenced in a study of identifying expanded T cells in peripheral blood. Using immunoSEQ multiplex PCR, the repertoire was profiled, and TCRdb retains in-frame clones only, with some absent. The top ten hold less than 20% of the sample, which has tens of thousands of clones, 84% seen once. Sample: blood. These receptors came from a person between 18 and 75 years old in good health.

This clone showed up just once. The rearrangement joins TRBV5-1 to TRBJ2-6; no clear D gene. Germline lookup yields CDR1 SGHRS and CDR2 YFSETQ. The CDR3 sequence is 17 residues long. V shed 4 bases and J shed 0 bases, with 14 bases lying between them. Here the CDR3 DNA reads TGCGCCAGCAGCCCCCTGGTGGGTTCCTCTGGGGCCAACGTCCTGACTTTC. It is translated as CASSPLVGSSGANVLTF.

The genes are TRBV15 and TRBJ2-1; D is perhaps TRBD1 or TRBD2 (6 bases each). Trimming left V 1 base short and J 10 bases short, with 20 bases between. Germline CDR1 is LNHNV and CDR2 is YYDKDF (reference sequence). The CDR3 runs to 16 residues. The CDR3 DNA sequence: TGTGCCACCAGCAGAGCCGGGGGCAGGGGCTTGGTGGAGCAGTTCTTC. This encodes CATSRAGGRGLVEQFF.

This rearrangement joins TRBV6-4 to TRBJ2-5; D gene ambiguous. V was clipped by 4 bases and J by 1 base, with 1 base between them. There are 11 residues in the CDR3. Germline V gives CDR1 MRHNA, CDR2 SNTAGT. Here the CDR3 reads CASSVQETQYF. CDR3 sequence (DNA): TGTGCCAGCAGTGTCCAAGAGACCCAGTACTTC.

This chain connects TRBV6-5 to TRBJ1-2; no definite D call. Germline V gives CDR1 MNHEY, CDR2 SVGAGI. V was trimmed by 2 bases and J by 1 base, leaving 5 bases between them. This CDR3 spans 13 amino acids. CDR3 sequence: CASSYANNYGYTF. CDR3 nucleotides: TGTGCCAGCAGTTACGCTAATAACTATGGCTACACCTTC.

The chain combines TRBV15 with TRBJ2-7; 10 positions match TRBD2. Trimming removed 1 base from V and 0 bases from J; junction bases left unmatched: 6. Germline values: CDR1 LNHNV, CDR2 YYDKDF (reference sequence). The CDR3 loop spans 17 amino acids. The CDR3 coding sequence is TGTGCCACCAGCAGAGGCGCCTCTAGCGGGAGCTCCTACGAGCAGTACTTC. This codes for CATSRGASSGSSYEQYF.

Notes on this clone: This same CDR3 is encoded by further DNA sequences in the sample. The genes are TRBV28 and TRBJ1-5; 9 nucleotides align to TRBD1. V lost 6 bases, J lost 4 bases, and 1 base stayed unmatched. This CDR3 is 13 amino acids long. Looked up from germline, CDR1 is MDHEN and CDR2 is SYDVKM. This CDR3 is CASRGTGNQPQHF. The CDR3 DNA sequence: TGTGCCAGCAGAGGGACAGGGAATCAGCCCCAGCATTTT.

The genes are TRBV5-6 and TRBJ2-7; no clear D. The CDR3 runs to 15 residues. Germline assignment: CDR1 SGHDT and CDR2 YYEEEE. Trimming pared 2 bases from V and 2 bases from J, leaving 14 bases between. The chain's CDR3 is CASSFLLGPTYEQYF. Here the CDR3 DNA reads TGTGCCAGCAGCTTTCTCTTAGGTCCAACCTACGAGCAGTACTTC. Full variable domain (remainder filled in from reference TRBV5-6 and TRBJ2-7): DAGVTQSPTHLIKTRGQQVTLRCSPKSGHDTVSWYQQALGQGPQFIFQYYEEEERQRGNFPDRFSGHQFPNYSSELNVNALLLGDSALYLCASSFLLGPTYEQYFGPGTRLTVT.

The rearrangement uses TRBV18 and TRBJ2-6; D call uncertain. The CDR3 is 15 residues long. Trimming removed 4 bases at V and 1 base at J, with 8 bases between. Germline CDR1 KGHSH, CDR2 LQKENI. DNA for the CDR3: TGTGCCAGCTCACTCTTCGAATCTGGGGCCAACGTCCTGACTTTC. Its protein product is CASSLFESGANVLTF. Full variable domain (missing parts from reference TRBV18 and TRBJ2-6): NAGVMQNPRHLVRRRGQEARLRCSPMKGHSHVYWYRQLPEEGLKFMVYLQKENIIDESGMPKERFSAEFPKEGPSILRIQQVVRGDSAAYFCASSLFESGANVLTFGAGSRLTVL.

The chain employs TRBV29-1 and TRBJ1-1; no firm D call. CDR1 and CDR2 from the germline V gene are SQVTM and ANQGSEA. Trimming stripped 5 bases from V and 2 bases from J, with 6 bases between. The CDR3 consists of 11 residues. Here the CDR3 DNA reads TGCAGCGTTAATACAAACACTGAAGCTTTCTTT. Translation: CSVNTNTEAFF.